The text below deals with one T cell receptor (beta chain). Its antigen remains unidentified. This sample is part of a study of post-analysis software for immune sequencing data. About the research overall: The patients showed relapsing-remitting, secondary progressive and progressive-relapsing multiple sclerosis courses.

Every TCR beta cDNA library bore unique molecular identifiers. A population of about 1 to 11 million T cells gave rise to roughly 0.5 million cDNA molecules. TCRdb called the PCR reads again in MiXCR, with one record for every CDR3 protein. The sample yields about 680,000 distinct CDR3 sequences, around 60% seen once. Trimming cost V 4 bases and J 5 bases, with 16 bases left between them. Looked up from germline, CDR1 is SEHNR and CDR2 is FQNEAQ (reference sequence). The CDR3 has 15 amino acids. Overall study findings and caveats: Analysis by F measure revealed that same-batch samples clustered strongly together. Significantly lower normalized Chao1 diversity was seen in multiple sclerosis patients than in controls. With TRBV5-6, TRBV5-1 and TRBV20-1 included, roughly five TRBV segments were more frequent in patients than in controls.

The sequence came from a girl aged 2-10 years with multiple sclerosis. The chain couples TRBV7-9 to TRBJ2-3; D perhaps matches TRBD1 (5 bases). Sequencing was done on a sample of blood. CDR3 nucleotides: TGTGCCAGCAGCTCCACCGTCGTAGGGGTAGATACGCAGTATTTT. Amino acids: CASSSTVVGVDTQYF.